Below, one TCR beta chain is given with its context. It lacks a known antigen. No base quality information exists; no much larger clone differs at one position. These data come from a study of blood T cells in healthy people across ages (dated by TCRdb to the mid-2010s). In terms of the full investigation: In model experiments, roughly one uniquely barcoded TCR beta cDNA molecule per two T cells was captured by template switching. Using deep sequencing normalized with unique cDNA molecular identifiers, the study measured how TCR beta repertoire diversity changes with age. Four age groups were formed from the donors: young (average approximately 15 years), middle-aged (just under 40), aged (roughly 58) and long-lived (around 80). Donors of different ages were randomly distributed across sequencing lanes to avoid experimental bias. The study analyzed two additional independent replicas of 1 million unique cDNA reads from the same blood draw for two donors, one aged 18 to 29 and one aged 80 or older. Overall study outcomes, separate from this receptor: Because profiling used bulk unsorted PBMCs, naive and antigen-experienced compartments could not be compared conclusively. As age increased, observed TCR beta diversity per million T cells dropped in a roughly linear way, and a significant reduction was already evident by age around 41. The CMV infection status of donors was not known, potentially confounding age-related changes in expanded clonotypes. A strong correlation was found between observed TCR beta diversity and the percentage of naive T cells measured by flow cytometry. Total diversity estimates from one million sequenced T cells were considered lower bounds and underestimates. Compared with the aged group, the long-lived group had more naive CD4+ T cells, fewer expanded clones and increased TCR diversity, suggesting age selection.

From V the trimming removes 5 bases and from J it removes 7 bases, while the gene matches leave 10 bases of the junction unaccounted for. CDR1 and CDR2, per the germline V gene (reference sequence), are LNHNV and YYDKDF. Including cysteine and phenylalanine, the CDR3 has 15 amino acids. Only the CDR3 region is kept as DNA, spanning 45 bases read in frame from base 1. Donors were a few dozen systemically healthy Caucasian individuals from Russia aged roughly 6 to 90 years. Approximately 9.3 milliliters of peripheral blood were drawn from each donor into EDTA-treated Vacutainer tubes. Ficoll-Paque density-gradient centrifugation was used to isolate PBMCs, with at least 6.5 million obtained per sample. Trizol reagent was used to extract total RNA from the PBMCs, yielding at least 6 micrograms per sample. For every donor, an aliquot of PBMCs went through flow cytometry to measure the percentages of naive CD45RAhigh/CD27high T cells.

Receptor amplification or capture employed 5' RACE. TCRdb names Illumina HiSeq 2500 as the instrument used. The second PCR ran for roughly 6 to 11 cycles and used a J-beta primer mix along with a sample-barcoded 5' primer. Each TCR beta cDNA molecule received a unique molecular identifier from a template-switch 5' adaptor carrying 12 random nucleotides. Each sample yielded at least 2.5 million CDR3-containing paired-end reads. First-strand cDNA was synthesized from all RNA with the Mint cDNA synthesis kit, primed by a TRBC-specific oligonucleotide. After uracil-DNA glycosylase treatment, a first 18-cycle PCR used universal primers M1SS and BC2_uni_R on all cDNA. In the source study's methods: Each sample was normalized by randomly selecting 1 million high-quality reads, each carrying a distinct molecular identifier. Reads sharing molecular identifiers were discarded rather than binned into consensus sequences. MiTCR, run with a Q25 quality threshold and the strictest error-elimination algorithm, handled CDR3 identification, clonotype clustering and error correction. Lower-bound total TCR beta diversity was estimated with a nonparametric unseen species model using Euler transformation. Using fastp at Q25 and MiXCR, TCRdb reprocessed the public reads and kept productive beta chains. For every CDR3 protein sequence, its rows merge into one entry that carries the most common genes and DNA. The V and J calls follow TCRdb's processing rather than the paper's. Present in this sample are 1.5 million to 2 million distinct CDR3 sequences, about 30% of which were seen just once. Jointly, the top ten make up around 7.7% of the sample.

The receptor comes from a woman aged 30 to 39 in good health. The chain uses TRBV15 and TRBJ2-3; TRBD1 fits 9 bases in the junction. What was sequenced was blood. In nucleotides, the sequence is TGTGCCACCAGCCCTGACAGGGGGGGGCCGCATACGCAGTATTTT. Its protein is CATSPDRGGPHTQYF.